These 13 T cell receptor beta chains were sequenced from one sample in a study of T cells after somatic rescue of genetic block. Libraries were prepared by immunoSEQ multiplex PCR; TCRdb keeps only in-frame clonotypes and omits some of them. The top ten clones hold roughly 1.7% of a sample with 85,000 to 90,000 clones, about 87% of them seen once. Sequenced material: peripheral blood mononuclear cells (PBMCs). The receptors shown here come from a woman in her late teens or twenties.

CDR3 loop: CASSPDRADQPQHF. In DNA, the CDR3 is TGTGCCAGCAGCCCGGACAGGGCGGATCAGCCCCAGCATTTT. V and J are TRBV7-9 and TRBJ1-5; TRBD1 matches at 8 bases. J was trimmed by 5 bases and V by 5 bases; bases with no gene match: 5. CDR3 length equals 14 residues. CDR1 and CDR2 (germline): SEHNR, FQNEAQ (reference sequence).

The J gene is TRBJ2-1, the V gene TRBV10-2; 11 nucleotides match TRBD2. V trimming: 2 bases; J trimming: 5 bases; junction bases outside the gene matches: 23. The CDR3 extends over 22 amino acids. CDR1 WSHSY and CDR2 SAAADI come from the germline V gene. The DNA for the CDR3 is TGCGCCAGCAGTGAGACTCCGAGAAGGCGTTTGACTAGCGGGACCCCCGACAATGAGCAGTTCTTC. Its translation: CASSETPRRRLTSGTPDNEQFF.

This clone came up a few times. Distinct nucleotide sequences in the sample also encode this CDR3. The gene calls are TRBV19 and TRBJ2-7, with TRBD1 identical over 7 bases. The CDR3 spans 15 residues. The V segment lost 1 base and the J segment 4 bases; nucleotides outside the gene matches: 7. In germline, CDR1 is LNHDA, CDR2 SQIVND (reference sequence). In nucleotides, the CDR3 is TGTGCCAGTAGTATAGCGACCGGGACAGATTACGAGCAGTACTTC. As protein: CASSIATGTDYEQYF. Full variable domain (missing parts from reference TRBV19 and TRBJ2-7): DGGITQSPKYLFRKEGQNVTLSCEQNLNHDAMYWYRQDPGQGLRLIYYSQIVNDFQKGDIAEGYSVSREKKESFPLTVTSAQKNPTAFYLCASSIATGTDYEQYFGPGTRLTVT.

The chain joins TRBV7-9 to TRBJ2-7; no definite D call. The V end lost 2 bases, the J end lost 5 bases, and 7 bases lay between the germline ends. CDR1 and CDR2 (germline): SEHNR, FQNEAQ (reference sequence). The CDR3 runs 12 residues. The CDR3 nucleotides read TGTGCCAGCAGCTTATCAAGCGACGAGCAGTACTTC. Protein sequence: CASSLSSDEQYF.

The V and J genes are TRBV19 and TRBJ1-6; no definite D call. CDR3 length: 13 amino acids. V lost 1 base, J lost 8 bases, and 6 bases lay in between. Germline V lookup: CDR1 LNHDA, CDR2 SQIVND (reference sequence). For the CDR3, the DNA is TGTGCCAGTAGTATAGGTGGGGATTCACCCCTCCACTTT. Translated, it gives CASSIGGDSPLHF.

V and J are TRBV6-5 and TRBJ1-3; TRBD1 matches at 7 bases. V lost 9 bases and J lost 0; bases outside the gene matches: 5. CDR1 is MNHEY and CDR2 is SVGAGI in the germline V gene. This CDR3 is built from 14 residues. CDR3 sequence (DNA): TGTGCCAGTAAGGACAGGCACTCTGGAAACACCATATATTTT. As protein: CASKDRHSGNTIYF.

The V call is TRBV7-8, the J call TRBJ2-6; tentative D call: TRBD1 (6 bases). Per the germline V gene, CDR1 is SGHVS and CDR2 is FQNEAQ. The CDR3 is 16 residues long. The germline V and J ends were trimmed by 5 bases and 2 bases, with 13 bases remaining between them. The CDR3 loop reads CASSREQGPGANVLTF. The CDR3 DNA sequence: TGTGCCAGCAGCAGAGAACAGGGCCCTGGGGCCAACGTCCTGACTTTC.

The CDR3 nucleotides are TGTGCCAGCAGCACGACTAGCGGGAGAGTATACAATGAGCAGTTCTTC. Encoded protein: CASSTTSGRVYNEQFF. The chain combines TRBV28 with TRBJ2-1, with 12 bases aligning to TRBD2. The length of the CDR3 is 16 residues. Germline CDR1 MDHEN, CDR2 SYDVKM. The V and J ends lost 6 bases and 4 bases, in that order; junction bases with no gene match: 7.

The chain is built from TRBV30 and TRBJ1-1; D is ambiguous. V was cut by 4 bases and J by 0 bases, with 18 bases left in between. The germline V gene has CDR1 GTSNPN and CDR2 SVGIG (reference sequence). The CDR3 has 16 residues. The CDR3 sequence is CAWTLRYIGMNTEAFF. Here the CDR3 DNA reads TGTGCCTGGACCCTCCGATACATAGGCATGAACACTGAAGCTTTCTTT.

The V call is TRBV29-1, the J call TRBJ1-2, with D possibly matching TRBD1 (6 bases). Trimming pared 6 bases from V and 1 base from J, leaving 9 bases between. The germline CDR1 and CDR2 sequences are SQVTM and ANQGSEA. The CDR3 is made up of 12 amino acids. The CDR3 loop is CSVDRLNYGYTF. The CDR3, as DNA: TGCAGCGTCGACAGGCTTAACTATGGCTACACCTTC.

The rearrangement joins TRBV7-3 to TRBJ2-1, with D perhaps matching TRBD1 (5 bases). The CDR3 loop spans 16 amino acids. Between the trimmed V and J ends, which lost 4 bases and 7 bases, there was a span of 20 bases. Germline lookup yields CDR1 SGHTA and CDR2 FQGTGA. The CDR3 loop is CASSSGQGLTQNEQFF. The DNA of the CDR3 is TGTGCCAGCAGCTCCGGGCAGGGTTTGACCCAAAATGAGCAGTTCTTC.

The V gene is TRBV18, the J gene TRBJ2-7; 9 bases fit TRBD2. This CDR3 has 15 amino acids. J lost 2 bases, V lost 5 bases, and 7 bases had no gene match. Germline CDR1 KGHSH, CDR2 LQKENI. The CDR3 DNA reads as TGTGCCAGCTCATCCTATAGCGGGAGTACCTACGAGCAGTACTTC. Its protein product is CASSSYSGSTYEQYF.

V gene TRBV6-6 combines with J gene TRBJ1-4, with no clear D. Trimming pared 8 bases from V and 4 bases from J, leaving 20 bases between. The CDR3 is 16 residues long. Germline-derived CDR1 and CDR2 are MNHNY and SVGAGI (reference sequence). The CDR3 loop is CASLTRAGVFNEKLFF. For the CDR3, the DNA is TGTGCCAGCCTCACCCGGGCCGGGGTCTTTAATGAAAAACTGTTTTTT.